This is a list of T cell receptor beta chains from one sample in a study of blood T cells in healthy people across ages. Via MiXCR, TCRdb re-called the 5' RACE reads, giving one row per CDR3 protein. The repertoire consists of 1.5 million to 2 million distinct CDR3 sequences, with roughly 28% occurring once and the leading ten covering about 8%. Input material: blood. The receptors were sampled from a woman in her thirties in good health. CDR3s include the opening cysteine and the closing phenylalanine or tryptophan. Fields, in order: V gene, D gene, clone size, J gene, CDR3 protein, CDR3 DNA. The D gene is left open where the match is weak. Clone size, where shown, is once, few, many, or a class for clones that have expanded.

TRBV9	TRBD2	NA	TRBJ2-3	CASSVEAGGYTDTQYF	TGTGCCAGCAGCGTAGAGGCGGGAGGTTATACAGATACGCAGTATTTT
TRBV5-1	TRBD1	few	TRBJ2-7	CASSFEWTGSYEQYF	TGCGCCAGCAGCTTCGAGTGGACAGGGAGCTACGAGCAGTACTTC
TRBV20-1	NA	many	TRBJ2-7	CSVVGSANLYEQYF	TGCAGTGTTGTAGGTAGCGCTAACCTCTACGAGCAGTACTTC
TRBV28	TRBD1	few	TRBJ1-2	CASSPLDRGRGYTF	TGTGCCAGCAGCCCGCTGGACAGGGGCCGGGGCTACACCTTC
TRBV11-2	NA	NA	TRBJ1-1	CASSMAGFQTEAFF	TGTGCCAGCAGCATGGCGGGGTTTCAGACTGAAGCTTTCTTT
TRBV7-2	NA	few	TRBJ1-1	CASSPRNRRNTEAFF	TGTGCCAGCAGCCCCCGGAACAGGCGGAACACTGAAGCTTTCTTT
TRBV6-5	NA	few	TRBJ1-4	CASSYSDGRGEKLFF	TGTGCCAGCAGTTACTCGGACGGAAGGGGAGAAAAACTGTTTTTT
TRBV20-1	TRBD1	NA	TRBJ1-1	CSARDQGQRNTEAFF	TGCAGTGCTAGAGATCAGGGACAGAGGAACACTGAAGCTTTCTTT
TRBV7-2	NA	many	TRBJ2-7	CASSLSGGGQWEQYF	TGTGCCAGCAGCTTATCGGGCGGGGGCCAGTGGGAGCAGTACTTC
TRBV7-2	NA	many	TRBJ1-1	CASSFDRGPSTEAFF	TGTGCCAGCAGCTTCGATAGGGGTCCGAGCACTGAAGCTTTCTTT
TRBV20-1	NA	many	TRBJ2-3	CSARDPAGPTDTQYF	TGCAGTGCTAGAGATCCCGCAGGGCCCACAGATACGCAGTATTTT
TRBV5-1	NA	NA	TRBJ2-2	CASSVRVWADSNTGELFF	TGCGCCAGCAGCGTACGCGTCTGGGCGGATTCGAACACCGGGGAGCTGTTTTTT
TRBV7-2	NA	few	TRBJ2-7	CASSLRDHSYEQYF	TGTGCCAGCAGCTTACGGGACCACTCCTACGAGCAGTACTTC
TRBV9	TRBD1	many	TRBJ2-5	CASSATGVRETQYF	TGTGCCAGCAGCGCGACAGGGGTAAGGGAGACCCAGTACTTC
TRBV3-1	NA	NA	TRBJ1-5	CASSQEVGPQHF	TGTGCCAGCAGCCAAGAAGTGGGGCCCCAGCATTTT
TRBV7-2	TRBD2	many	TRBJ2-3	CASSTGLAAMSTDTQYF	TGTGCCAGCAGCACAGGACTAGCGGCTATGAGCACAGATACGCAGTATTTT
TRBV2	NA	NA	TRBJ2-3	CAGSGLFGDTDTQYF	TGTGCCGGCAGTGGCTTATTTGGAGACACAGATACGCAGTATTTT
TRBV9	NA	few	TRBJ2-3	CASSVAARLTDTQYF	TGTGCCAGCAGCGTAGCTGCGCGGCTCACAGATACGCAGTATTTT
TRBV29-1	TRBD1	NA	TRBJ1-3	CSVGSGTGTLRTIYF	TGCAGCGTTGGATCCGGGACAGGCACTCTAAGGACCATATATTTT
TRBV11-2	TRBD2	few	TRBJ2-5	CASSALSGAGPKETQYF	TGTGCCAGCAGCGCACTAAGCGGGGCTGGGCCTAAAGAGACCCAGTACTTC
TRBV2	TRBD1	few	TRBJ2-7	CASSKDGGQVHEQYF	TGTGCCAGCAGCAAAGATGGGGGACAGGTCCACGAGCAGTACTTC
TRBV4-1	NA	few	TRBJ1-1	CASSQGGLGSVAEAFF	TGTGCCAGCAGCCAAGGAGGTTTGGGGTCGGTTGCTGAAGCTTTCTTT
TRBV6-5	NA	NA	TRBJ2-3	CASGRLTADTQYF	TGTGCCAGCGGGCGACTGACCGCAGATACGCAGTATTTT
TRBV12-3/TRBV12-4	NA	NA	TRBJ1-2	CASTFREDRGYGYTF	TGTGCCAGCACCTTCCGGGAGGATAGGGGCTATGGCTACACCTTC
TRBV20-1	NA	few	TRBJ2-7	CSAGGTGDSYEQYF	TGCAGTGCTGGGGGGACCGGGGACTCCTACGAGCAGTACTTC
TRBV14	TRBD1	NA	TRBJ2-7	CASSPGTGNKQYF	TGTGCCAGCAGCCCAGGGACAGGCAACAAGCAGTACTTC
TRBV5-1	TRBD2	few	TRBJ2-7	CASSLEGRETYEQYF	TGCGCCAGCAGCCTCGAAGGGAGGGAGACCTACGAGCAGTACTTC
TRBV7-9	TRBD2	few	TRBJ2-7	CASSLTSGGFDEQYF	TGTGCCAGCAGCTTAACCAGCGGGGGGTTTGACGAGCAGTACTTC
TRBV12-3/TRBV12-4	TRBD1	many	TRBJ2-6	CAGWDRSSSGANVLTF	TGTGCCGGTTGGGACAGGTCCAGCTCTGGGGCCAACGTCCTGACTTTC
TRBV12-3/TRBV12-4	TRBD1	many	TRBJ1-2	CASSLGTGGAYGYTF	TGTGCCAGCAGTTTAGGGACAGGGGGCGCCTATGGCTACACCTTC
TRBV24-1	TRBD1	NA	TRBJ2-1	CATSPGTGRNEQFF	TGTGCCACCAGTCCCGGGACAGGGAGAAATGAGCAGTTCTTC
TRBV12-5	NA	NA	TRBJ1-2	CASGSLPTANYGYTF	TGTGCTAGTGGTTCCCTCCCCACAGCTAACTATGGCTACACCTTC
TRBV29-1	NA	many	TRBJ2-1	CSASAGTSSYNEQFF	TGCAGCGCCTCAGCAGGAACTTCATCCTACAATGAGCAGTTCTTC
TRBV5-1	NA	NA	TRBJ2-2	CASSPLETRHPGELFF	TGCGCCAGCAGCCCTCTAGAGACACGGCATCCCGGGGAGCTGTTTTTT
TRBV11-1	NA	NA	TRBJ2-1	CASSLVNRDYNEQFF	TGTGCCAGCAGCTTAGTTAACAGGGACTATAATGAGCAGTTCTTC
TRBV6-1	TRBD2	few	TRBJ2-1	CASSEVGAGNEQFF	TGTGCCAGCAGTGAAGTCGGAGCGGGAAATGAGCAGTTCTTC
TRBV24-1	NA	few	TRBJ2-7	CATSDPDSHEQYF	TGTGCCACCAGTGACCCCGACAGTCACGAGCAGTACTTC
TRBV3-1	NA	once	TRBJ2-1	CASSQERKLRNEQFF	TGTGCCAGCAGCCAAGAACGTAAACTACGCAATGAGCAGTTCTTC
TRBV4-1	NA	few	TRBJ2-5	CASSQNPSWETQYF	TGCGCCAGCAGTCAAAATCCCTCTTGGGAGACCCAGTACTTC
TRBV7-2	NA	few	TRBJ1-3	CASSQNRGNTIYF	TGTGCCAGCAGCCAAAACAGGGGAAACACCATATATTTT
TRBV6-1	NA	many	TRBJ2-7	CASSENLGGYEQYF	TGTGCCAGCAGTGAAAATCTGGGGGGCTACGAGCAGTACTTC
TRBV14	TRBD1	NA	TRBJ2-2	CASSLRNRTGNKGTGTTGELFF	TGTGCCAGCAGCCTCAGGAACCGCACGGGAAATAAAGGGACAGGGACCACCGGGGAGCTGTTTTTT
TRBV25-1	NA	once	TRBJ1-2	CASSEYQDGYTF	TGTGCCAGCAGTGAATATCAGGATGGCTACACCTTC
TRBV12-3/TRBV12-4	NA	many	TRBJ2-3	CASSLDGADTQYF	TGCGCCAGCAGCTTGGATGGCGCAGATACGCAGTATTTT
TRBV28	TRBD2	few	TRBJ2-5	CASARGGQETQYF	TGTGCCAGCGCCCGGGGGGGCCAAGAGACCCAGTACTTC
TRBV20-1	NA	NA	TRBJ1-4	CSARPQGKIEEKLFF	TGCAGTGCGAGACCCCAGGGAAAGATTGAGGAAAAACTGTTTTTT
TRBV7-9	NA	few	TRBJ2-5	CASSYRGGYYQETQYF	TGTGCCAGCAGCTACAGAGGTGGATATTATCAAGAGACCCAGTACTTC
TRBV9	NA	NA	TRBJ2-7	CASSVDGADYEQYF	TGTGCCAGCAGCGTAGATGGGGCCGACTACGAGCAGTACTTC